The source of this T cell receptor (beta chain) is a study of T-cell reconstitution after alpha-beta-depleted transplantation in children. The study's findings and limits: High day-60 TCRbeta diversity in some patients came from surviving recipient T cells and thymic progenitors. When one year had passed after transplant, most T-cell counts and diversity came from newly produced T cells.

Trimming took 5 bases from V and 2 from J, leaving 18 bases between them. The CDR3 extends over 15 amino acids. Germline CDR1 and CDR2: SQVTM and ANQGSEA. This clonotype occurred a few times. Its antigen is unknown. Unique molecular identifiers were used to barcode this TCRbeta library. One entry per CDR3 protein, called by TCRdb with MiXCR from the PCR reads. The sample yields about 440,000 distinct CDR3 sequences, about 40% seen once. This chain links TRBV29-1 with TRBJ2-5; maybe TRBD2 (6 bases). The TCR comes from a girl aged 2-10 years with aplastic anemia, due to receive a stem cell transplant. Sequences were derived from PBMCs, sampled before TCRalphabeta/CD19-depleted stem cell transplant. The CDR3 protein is CSVCFLGGLQETQYF. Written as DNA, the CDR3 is TGCAGCGTTTGCTTCTTGGGGGGATTGCAAGAGACCCAGTACTTC.